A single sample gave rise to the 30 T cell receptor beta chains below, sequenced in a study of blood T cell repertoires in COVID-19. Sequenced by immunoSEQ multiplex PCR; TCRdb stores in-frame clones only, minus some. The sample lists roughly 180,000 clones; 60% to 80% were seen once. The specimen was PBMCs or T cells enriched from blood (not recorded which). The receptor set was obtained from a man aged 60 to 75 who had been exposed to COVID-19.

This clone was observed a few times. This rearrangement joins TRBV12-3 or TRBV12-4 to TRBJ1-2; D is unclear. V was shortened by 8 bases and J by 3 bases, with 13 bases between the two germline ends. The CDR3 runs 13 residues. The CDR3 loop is CASASRQHYGYTF. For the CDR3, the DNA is TGTGCCAGCGCCTCGCGGCAGCACTATGGCTACACCTTC.

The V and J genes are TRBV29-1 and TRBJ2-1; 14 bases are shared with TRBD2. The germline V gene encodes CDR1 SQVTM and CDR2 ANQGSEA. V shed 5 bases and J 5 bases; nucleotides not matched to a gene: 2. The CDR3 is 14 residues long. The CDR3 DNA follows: TGCAGCGTTAGGGGACTAGCGGGAGACAATGAGCAGTTCTTC. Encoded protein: CSVRGLAGDNEQFF.

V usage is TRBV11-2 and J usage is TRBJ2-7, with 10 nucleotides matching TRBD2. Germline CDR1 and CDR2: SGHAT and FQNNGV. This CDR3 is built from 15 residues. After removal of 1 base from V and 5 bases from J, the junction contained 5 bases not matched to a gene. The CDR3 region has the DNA TGTGCCAGCAGCTTAGGTGCTAGCGGGAGCCACGAGCAGTACTTC. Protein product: CASSLGASGSHEQYF.

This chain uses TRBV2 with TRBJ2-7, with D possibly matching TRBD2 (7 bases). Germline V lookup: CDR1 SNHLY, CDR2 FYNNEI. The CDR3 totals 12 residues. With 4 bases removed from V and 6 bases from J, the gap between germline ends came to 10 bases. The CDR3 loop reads CASSVGGLEQYF. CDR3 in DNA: TGTGCCAGCAGTGTCGGGGGGCTCGAGCAGTACTTC.

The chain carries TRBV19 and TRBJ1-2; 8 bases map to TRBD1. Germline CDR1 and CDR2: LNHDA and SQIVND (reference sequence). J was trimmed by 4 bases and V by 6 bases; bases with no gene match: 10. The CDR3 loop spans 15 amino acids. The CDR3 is CASSFGQGALYGYTF. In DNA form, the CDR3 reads TGTGCCAGTAGCTTTGGGCAGGGGGCCCTCTATGGCTACACCTTC. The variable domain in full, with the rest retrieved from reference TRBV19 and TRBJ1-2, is DGGITQSPKYLFRKEGQNVTLSCEQNLNHDAMYWYRQDPGQGLRLIYYSQIVNDFQKGDIAEGYSVSREKKESFPLTVTSAQKNPTAFYLCASSFGQGALYGYTFGSGTRLTVV.

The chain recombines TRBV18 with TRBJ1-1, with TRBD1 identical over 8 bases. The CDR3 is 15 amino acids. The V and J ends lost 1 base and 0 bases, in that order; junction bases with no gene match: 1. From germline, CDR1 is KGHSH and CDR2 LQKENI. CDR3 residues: CASSPLTGVNTEAFF. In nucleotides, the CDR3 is TGTGCCAGCTCACCACTGACAGGGGTGAACACTGAAGCTTTCTTT.

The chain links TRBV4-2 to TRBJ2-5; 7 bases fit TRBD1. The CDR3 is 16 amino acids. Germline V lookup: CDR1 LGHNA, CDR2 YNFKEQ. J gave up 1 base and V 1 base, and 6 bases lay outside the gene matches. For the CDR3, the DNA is TGTGCCAGCAGCCAAGGAACGGGACAGTCCCAAGAGACCCAGTACTTC. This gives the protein CASSQGTGQSQETQYF.

The CDR3 loop is CASSRQAGVLDTQYF. The CDR3 DNA reads TGTGCCAGCAGTAGACAGGCGGGAGTATTAGATACGCAGTATTTT. The rearrangement uses TRBV27 and TRBJ2-3, with D possibly TRBD2 on 7 matching bases. The germline CDR1 and CDR2 sequences are MNHEY and SMNVEV (reference sequence). The V end was cut by 5 bases, the J end by 5 bases, with 17 bases between. This CDR3 is 15 amino acids long.

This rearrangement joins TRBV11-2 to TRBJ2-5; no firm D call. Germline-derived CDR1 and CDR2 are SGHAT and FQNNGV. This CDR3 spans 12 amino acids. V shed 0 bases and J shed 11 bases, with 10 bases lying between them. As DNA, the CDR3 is TGTGCCAGCAGCTTAGAACAGATAAGTCAGTACTTC. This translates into CASSLEQISQYF.

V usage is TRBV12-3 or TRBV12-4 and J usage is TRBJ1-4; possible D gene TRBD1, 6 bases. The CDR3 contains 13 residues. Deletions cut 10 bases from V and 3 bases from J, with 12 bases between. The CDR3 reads CATQGRPNEKLFF. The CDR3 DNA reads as TGTGCCACACAGGGACGGCCTAATGAAAAACTGTTTTTT.

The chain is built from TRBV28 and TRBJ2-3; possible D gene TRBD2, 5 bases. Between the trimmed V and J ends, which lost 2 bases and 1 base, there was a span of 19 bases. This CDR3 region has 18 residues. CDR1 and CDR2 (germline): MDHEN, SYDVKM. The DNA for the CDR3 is TGTGCCAGCAGTTTAATTGTGGGAGTGGGATCGGGCACAGATACGCAGTATTTT. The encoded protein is CASSLIVGVGSGTDTQYF.

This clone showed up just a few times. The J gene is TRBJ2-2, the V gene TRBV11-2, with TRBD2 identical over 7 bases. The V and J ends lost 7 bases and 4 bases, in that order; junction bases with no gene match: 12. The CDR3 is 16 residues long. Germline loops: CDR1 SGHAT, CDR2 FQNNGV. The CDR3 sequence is CASTEAGRAGTGELFF. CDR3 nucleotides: TGTGCCAGCACCGAAGCGGGACGGGCGGGCACCGGGGAGCTGTTTTTT.

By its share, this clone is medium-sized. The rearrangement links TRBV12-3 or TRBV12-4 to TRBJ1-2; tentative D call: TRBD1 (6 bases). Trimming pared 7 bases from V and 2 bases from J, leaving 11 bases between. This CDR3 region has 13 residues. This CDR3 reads CASKTQGNYGYTF. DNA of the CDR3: TGTGCCAGCAAAACACAGGGAAACTATGGCTACACCTTC.

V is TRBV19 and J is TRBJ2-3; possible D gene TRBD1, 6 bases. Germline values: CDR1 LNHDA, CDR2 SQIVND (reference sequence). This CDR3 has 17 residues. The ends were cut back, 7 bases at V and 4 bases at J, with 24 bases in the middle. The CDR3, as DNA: TGTGCCAGTACCCCGGGGCCGGGGACAACGCGCGCAGATACGCAGTATTTT. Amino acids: CASTPGPGTTRADTQYF. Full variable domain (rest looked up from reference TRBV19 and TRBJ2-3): DGGITQSPKYLFRKEGQNVTLSCEQNLNHDAMYWYRQDPGQGLRLIYYSQIVNDFQKGDIAEGYSVSREKKESFPLTVTSAQKNPTAFYLCASTPGPGTTRADTQYFGPGTRLTVL.

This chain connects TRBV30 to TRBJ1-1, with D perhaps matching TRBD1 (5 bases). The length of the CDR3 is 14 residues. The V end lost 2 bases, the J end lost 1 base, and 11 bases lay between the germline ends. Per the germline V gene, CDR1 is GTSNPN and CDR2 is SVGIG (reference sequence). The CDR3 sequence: CAWSPRRGNTEAFF. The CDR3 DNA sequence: TGTGCCTGGAGTCCCCGTAGGGGGAACACTGAAGCTTTCTTT.

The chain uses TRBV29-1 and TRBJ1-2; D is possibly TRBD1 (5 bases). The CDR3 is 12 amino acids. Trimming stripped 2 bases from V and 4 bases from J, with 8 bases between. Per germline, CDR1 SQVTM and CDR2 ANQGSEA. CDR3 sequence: CSVETGVYGYTF. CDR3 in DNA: TGCAGCGTTGAAACAGGCGTCTATGGCTACACCTTC.

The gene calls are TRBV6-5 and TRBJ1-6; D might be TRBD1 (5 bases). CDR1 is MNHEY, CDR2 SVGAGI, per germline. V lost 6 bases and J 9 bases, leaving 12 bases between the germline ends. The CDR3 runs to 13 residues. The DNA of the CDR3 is TGTGCCAGCAGACAGGTTCTGGGTTCACCCCTCCACTTT. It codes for CASRQVLGSPLHF.

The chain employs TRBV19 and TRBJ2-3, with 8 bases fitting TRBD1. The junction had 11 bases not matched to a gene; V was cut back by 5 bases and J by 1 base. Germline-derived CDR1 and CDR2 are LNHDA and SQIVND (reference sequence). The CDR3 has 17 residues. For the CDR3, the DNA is TGTGCCAGTAGTCCAACGCCCAGGGGGCGCGGCACAGATACGCAGTATTTT. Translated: CASSPTPRGRGTDTQYF.

The CDR3 nucleotides read TGCGCCAGTCGCCAGGTCTCTGGAAACACCATATATTTT. Its translation is CASRQVSGNTIYF. This chain joins TRBV4-3 and TRBJ1-3; D gene uncertain. Germline CDR1 LGHNA, CDR2 YSLEER. V gave up 9 bases and J gave up 0 bases, with 9 bases separating them. The CDR3 extends over 13 amino acids.

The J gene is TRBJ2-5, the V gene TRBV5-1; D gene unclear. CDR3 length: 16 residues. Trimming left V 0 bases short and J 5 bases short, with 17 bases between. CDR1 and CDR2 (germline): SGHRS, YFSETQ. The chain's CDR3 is CASSLDQRRVGETQYF. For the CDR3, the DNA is TGCGCCAGCAGCTTGGACCAGCGTCGGGTTGGGGAGACCCAGTACTTC.

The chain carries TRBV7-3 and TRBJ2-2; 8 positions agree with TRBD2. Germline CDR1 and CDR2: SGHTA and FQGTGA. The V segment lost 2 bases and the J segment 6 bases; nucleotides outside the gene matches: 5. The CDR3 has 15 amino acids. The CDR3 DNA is TGTGCCAGCAGCTTACAAGCGGGAGAAGCCGGGGAGCTGTTTTTT. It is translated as CASSLQAGEAGELFF.

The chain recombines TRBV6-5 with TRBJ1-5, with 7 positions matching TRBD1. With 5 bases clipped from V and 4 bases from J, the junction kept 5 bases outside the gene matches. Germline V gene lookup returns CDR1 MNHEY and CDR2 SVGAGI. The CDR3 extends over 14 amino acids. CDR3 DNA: TGTGCCAGCAGTAGGGCAGGGGGGAATCAGCCCCAGCATTTT. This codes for CASSRAGGNQPQHF.

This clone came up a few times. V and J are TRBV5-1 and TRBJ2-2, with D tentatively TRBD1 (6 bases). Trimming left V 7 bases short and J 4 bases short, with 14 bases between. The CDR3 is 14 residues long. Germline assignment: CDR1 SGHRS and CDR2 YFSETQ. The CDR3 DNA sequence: TGCGCCAGCGAAAGGACAGCGGCCACCGGGGAGCTGTTTTTT. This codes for CASERTAATGELFF.

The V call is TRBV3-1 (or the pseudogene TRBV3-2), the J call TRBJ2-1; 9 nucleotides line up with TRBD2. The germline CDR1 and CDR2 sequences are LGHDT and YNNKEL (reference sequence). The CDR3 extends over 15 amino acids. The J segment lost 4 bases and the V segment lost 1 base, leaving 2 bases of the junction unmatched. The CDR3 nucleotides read TGTGCCAGCAGCCAAGGACTAGCGGTTTACAATGAGCAGTTCTTC. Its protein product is CASSQGLAVYNEQFF.

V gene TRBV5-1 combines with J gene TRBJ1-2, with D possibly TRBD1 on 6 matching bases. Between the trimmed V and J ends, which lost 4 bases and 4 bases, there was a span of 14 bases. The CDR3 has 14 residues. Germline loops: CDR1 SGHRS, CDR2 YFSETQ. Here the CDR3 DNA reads TGCGCCAGCAGCCCCGGACAGTTTAGCTATGGCTACACCTTC. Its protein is CASSPGQFSYGYTF. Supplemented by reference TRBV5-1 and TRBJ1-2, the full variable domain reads KAGVTQTPRYLIKTRGQQVTLSCSPISGHRSVSWYQQTPGQGLQFLFEYFSETQRNKGNFPGRFSGRQFSNSRSEMNVSTLELGDSALYLCASSPGQFSYGYTFGSGTRLTVV.

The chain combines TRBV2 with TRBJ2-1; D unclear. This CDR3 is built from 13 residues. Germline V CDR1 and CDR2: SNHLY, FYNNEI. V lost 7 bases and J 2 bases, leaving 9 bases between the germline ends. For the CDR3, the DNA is TGTGCCAGCATCCTGCGTACCTACAATGAGCAGTTCTTC. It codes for CASILRTYNEQFF.

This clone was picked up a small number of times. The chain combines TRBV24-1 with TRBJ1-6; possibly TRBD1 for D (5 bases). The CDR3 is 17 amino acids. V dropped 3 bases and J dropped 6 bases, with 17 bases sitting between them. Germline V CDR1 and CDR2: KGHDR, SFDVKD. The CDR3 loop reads CATSDHGTAGINSPLHF. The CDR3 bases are TGTGCCACCAGTGATCACGGGACGGCGGGAATTAATTCACCCCTCCACTTT.

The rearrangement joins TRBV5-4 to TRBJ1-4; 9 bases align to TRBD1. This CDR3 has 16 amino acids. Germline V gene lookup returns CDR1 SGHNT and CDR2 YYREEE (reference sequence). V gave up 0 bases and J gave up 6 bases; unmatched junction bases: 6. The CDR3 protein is CASSLAIGTGYEKLFF. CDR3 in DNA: TGTGCCAGCAGCTTGGCCATAGGGACAGGGTATGAAAAACTGTTTTTT.

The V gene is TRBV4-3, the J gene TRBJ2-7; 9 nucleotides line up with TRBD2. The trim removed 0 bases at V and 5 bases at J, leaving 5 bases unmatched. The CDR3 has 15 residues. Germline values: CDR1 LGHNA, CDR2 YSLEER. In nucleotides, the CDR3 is TGCGCCAGCAGCCAAGATTTTAGCGGGAGCAACGAGCAGTACTTC. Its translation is CASSQDFSGSNEQYF.

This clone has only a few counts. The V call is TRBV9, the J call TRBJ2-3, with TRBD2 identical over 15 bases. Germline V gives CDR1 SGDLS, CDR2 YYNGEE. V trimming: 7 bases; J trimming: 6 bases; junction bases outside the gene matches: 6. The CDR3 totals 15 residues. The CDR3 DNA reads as TGTGCCAGCGGGGGACTAGCGGGAGGAGTGGATACGCAGTATTTT. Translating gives CASGGLAGGVDTQYF.